Presented here are 3 T cell receptor beta chains from one specimen sequenced in a study of T cells expressing NK-cell markers. TCRdb reprocessed the 5' RACE reads, with one entry per CDR3 protein and no DNA. The sample holds about 150,000 distinct CDR3 sequences. Sample: blood T cells: a sorted CD56 or NKG2C T cell subset, CD4+ or CD8+ T cells, or bulk PBMC T cells (not recorded which). Receptors were obtained from a woman in her 50s in good health.

The CDR3 sequence is CASIPAGGPRDTQYF. This chain joins TRBV12-3 or TRBV12-4 and TRBJ2-3; no DNA is available, so the TRBD2 call from TCRdb remains unchecked. This CDR3 is built from 15 residues.

J is TRBJ1-2 and V is TRBV12-3 or TRBV12-4. The CDR3 extends over 13 amino acids. CDR3 protein: CASSSVLGYGYTF.

J is TRBJ2-1 and V is TRBV6-6; the TCRdb call, TRBD2, lacks DNA for checking. The CDR3 sequence is 15 residues long. Per the germline V gene, CDR1 is MNHNY and CDR2 is SVGAGI (reference sequence). The CDR3: CASSLAGDSSNEQFF.